Below, 5 T cell receptor beta chains from the same sample are listed, as sequenced in a study of shared clonotypes between healthy human individuals. Naive CD8 populations comprised CD45RO-negative cells positively selected for CCR7, excluding terminally differentiated effector memory CD45RA+ cells. Profiled with immunoSEQ multiplex PCR; TCRdb holds only in-frame clones, not every one. There are fewer than 800,000 clones in the sample; 92% occur only once, and approximately 25% lies in the top ten. The sequencing sample was made of naive CD8+ T cells sorted from blood. These TCRs come from a man aged 30 to 45 in good health.

This sequence joins TRBV5-6 and TRBJ2-7, with 11 bases aligning to TRBD2. The CDR3 runs 15 residues. V lost 0 bases and J lost 2; bases outside the gene matches: 1. In germline, CDR1 is SGHDT, CDR2 YYEEEE. The CDR3 DNA reads TGTGCCAGCAGCTTGGGACTAGCGGGGACCTACGAGCAGTACTTC. This encodes CASSLGLAGTYEQYF.

The gene calls are TRBV7-9 and TRBJ2-1; D is perhaps TRBD1 (5 bases). CDR3 length equals 16 residues. Germline CDR1 reads SEHNR; CDR2 reads FQNEAQ (reference sequence). V was cut by 6 bases and J by 1 base, with 16 bases left in between. CDR3 amino acids: CASRGVLGASYNEQFF. Here the CDR3 DNA reads TGTGCCAGCAGGGGTGTATTAGGGGCTTCCTACAATGAGCAGTTCTTC.

J is TRBJ2-1 and V is TRBV18; TRBD2 might be the D (6 bases). This CDR3 region has 16 residues. Trimming cost V 6 bases and J 0 bases, with 15 bases left between them. Germline V CDR1 and CDR2: KGHSH, LQKENI. CDR3 in amino acids: CASSRDWESSYNEQFF. Here the CDR3 DNA reads TGTGCCAGCTCGAGGGACTGGGAGAGCTCCTACAATGAGCAGTTCTTC. Full variable domain (remainder filled in from reference TRBV18 and TRBJ2-1): NAGVMQNPRHLVRRRGQEARLRCSPMKGHSHVYWYRQLPEEGLKFMVYLQKENIIDESGMPKERFSAEFPKEGPSILRIQQVVRGDSAAYFCASSRDWESSYNEQFFGPGTRLTVL.

This sequence joins TRBV13 and TRBJ1-1; D remains unclear. The CDR3 is made up of 12 amino acids. Germline-derived CDR1 and CDR2 are PRHDT and FYEKMQ (reference sequence). With 3 bases removed from V and 13 bases from J, the gap between germline ends came to 15 bases. Here the CDR3 DNA reads TGTGCCAGCAGCTTGTATGGGTCCGCTGGTTTCTTT. This codes for CASSLYGSAGFF. Full variable domain (outside the CDR3, taken from reference TRBV13 and TRBJ1-1): AAGVIQSPRHLIKEKRETATLKCYPIPRHDTVYWYQQGPGQDPQFLISFYEKMQSDKGSIPDRFSAQQFSDYHSELNMSSLELGDSALYFCASSLYGSAGFFGQGTRLTVV.

With respect to this clone: An end of the junction does not agree with germline; a read error may underlie this. J is TRBJ1-1 and V is TRBV9; no clear D gene. Germline CDR1 is SGDLS and CDR2 is YYNGEE. The CDR3 sequence is 13 residues long. The chain's CDR3 is CASSEDEATPPVF. Written as DNA, the CDR3 is TGTGCCAGCAGCGAAGACGAGGCAACTCCGCCGGTTTTT.